This record looks at one TCR beta chain sequence and its context. These data are taken from a study of blood T cell repertoires in COVID-19. TCRdb keeps only in-frame clones here, not all; method: immunoSEQ multiplex PCR. The sample has 95,000 to 150,000 clones; roughly four fifths are singletons. The CDR3 is 16 residues long. CDR1 is SEHNR and CDR2 is FQNEAQ in the germline V gene (reference sequence). V lost 1 base, J lost 1 base, and 4 bases stayed unmatched. The V and J genes are TRBV7-9 and TRBJ1-5; 7 bases are a match to TRBD1. The receptor was derived from a human donor in a cohort sampled during active COVID-19. The sample comprised peripheral blood. The CDR3 spells CASSLGTGGSNQPQHF. The CDR3, as DNA: TGTGCCAGCAGCTTAGGGACAGGAGGGAGCAATCAGCCCCAGCATTTT.